One and the same sample provided the 25 T cell receptor beta chains below, sequenced in a study of beta chain features in type 1 diabetes. Expressed TCRB transcripts were sequenced, since all the RNA that had been isolated was reverse transcribed. Method: immunoSEQ multiplex PCR; TCRdb's copy keeps in-frame clones and lacks some. In the table there are just under 150,000 clones, around 9.3% of which are singletons. The sample was naive CD4+ T cells from blood. These receptors were taken from a man between 18 and 35 years old in good health.

In its sample, this clone was seen a few times. The CDR3 reads CASSQGDLGEKLFF. The CDR3 DNA follows: TGTGCCAGCAGCCAAGGTGATCTCGGGGAAAAACTGTTTTTT. The chain employs TRBV4-2 and TRBJ1-4; no clear D gene. The CDR3 is 14 amino acids. CDR1 is LGHNA, CDR2 YNFKEQ, per germline. V shed 1 base and J shed 8 bases, with 11 bases lying between them.

This chain connects TRBV28 to TRBJ1-5; 8 bases line up with TRBD1. In germline, CDR1 is MDHEN, CDR2 SYDVKM. CDR3 length equals 15 residues. Trimming took 6 bases from V and 4 from J; bases not matched to a gene: 8. The CDR3 is CASSDGTGPNQPQHF. The CDR3 DNA reads TGTGCCAGCAGCGACGGGACAGGTCCTAATCAGCCCCAGCATTTT.

A few counts support this clone. J is TRBJ2-1 and V is TRBV7-2; 7 bases agree with TRBD2. Germline loops: CDR1 SGHTA, CDR2 FQGNSA. V trimming: 5 bases; J trimming: 9 bases; junction bases outside the gene matches: 7. This CDR3 contains 13 residues. In DNA, the CDR3 is TGTGCCAGCAGCACCGGACTAGTGGTTGAGCAGTTCTTC. This codes for CASSTGLVVEQFF.

This chain links TRBV9 with TRBJ2-6, with a tentative D call TRBD1 (6 bases). The V end was cut by 1 base, the J end by 10 bases, with 9 bases between. Per germline, CDR1 SGDLS and CDR2 YYNGEE. The CDR3 has 13 amino acids. The CDR3, as DNA: TGTGCCAGCAGCGTATCGCAGGGGAACGTCCTGACTTTC. Its translation is CASSVSQGNVLTF.

To note about this clone: Mismatch with germline at one junction end may stem from a read error. The chain recombines TRBV10-3 with TRBJ2-5; 7 bases match TRBD2. The CDR3 is 17 residues long. Germline CDR1 ENHRY, CDR2 SYGVKD. The CDR3 loop is CASSYGEGGRLGETQYF. The CDR3 bases are TGTGCCAGCAGTTACGGGGAGGGTGGGAGGTTGGGAGAGACCCAGTACTTC.

The rearrangement uses TRBV6-1 and TRBJ2-2; TRBD1 agrees at 7 bases. The J segment lost 4 bases and the V segment lost 2 bases, leaving 1 base of the junction unmatched. The CDR3 is 14 residues long. Germline assignment: CDR1 MNHNS and CDR2 SASEGT. The CDR3 loop is CASSERGPTGELFF. The CDR3 DNA is TGTGCCAGCAGTGAAAGGGGGCCCACCGGGGAGCTGTTTTTT.

This clone was observed a few times. The chain carries TRBV6-5 and TRBJ2-1; 9 bases are a match to TRBD1. CDR3 length: 13 residues. Germline V lookup: CDR1 MNHEY, CDR2 SVGAGI. V lost 2 bases and J lost 8; bases outside the gene matches: 1. As DNA, the CDR3 is TGTGCCAGCAGTTACCGACAGGGGGATGAGCAGTTCTTC. Its protein product is CASSYRQGDEQFF.

This clone has only a few counts. The V gene is TRBV2, the J gene TRBJ2-1; 9 bases match TRBD1. The trim removed 3 bases at V and 9 bases at J, leaving 3 bases unmatched. This CDR3 contains 13 residues. Per the germline V gene, CDR1 is SNHLY and CDR2 is FYNNEI. Here the CDR3 DNA reads TGTGCCAGCAGTGAGACAGGGGGTAGTGAGCAGTTCTTC. The encoded protein is CASSETGGSEQFF.

Notes on this clone: This sample also contains other DNA sequences that code for the same CDR3. The chain employs TRBV28 and TRBJ2-7, with D maybe TRBD1 (5 bases). The V end was cut by 3 bases, the J end by 2 bases, with 11 bases between. The CDR3 runs to 14 residues. CDR1 and CDR2 (germline): MDHEN, SYDVKM. The CDR3: CASSLPGQTYEQYF. CDR3 in DNA: TGTGCCAGCAGTTTGCCAGGACAAACCTACGAGCAGTACTTC.

V is TRBV4-3 and J is TRBJ2-3; weak D call: TRBD2 (5 bases). The V gene lost 0 bases and the J gene lost 2 bases, with 21 bases spanning the gap. CDR1 is LGHNA, CDR2 YSLEER, per germline. This CDR3 is 19 amino acids long. This chain's CDR3 is CASSQDLLVRDRTTDTQYF. DNA of the CDR3: TGCGCCAGCAGCCAAGATTTACTAGTCCGGGATCGTACCACAGATACGCAGTATTTT.

The rearrangement joins TRBV5-1 to TRBJ2-3, with D possibly matching TRBD1 (5 bases). Germline CDR1 and CDR2: SGHRS and YFSETQ. Trimming stripped 4 bases from V and 1 base from J, with 13 bases between. This CDR3 comprises 15 residues. CDR3 bases: TGCGCCAGCAGCAGGGGTGAAGGGGGCACAGATACGCAGTATTTT. It codes for CASSRGEGGTDTQYF.

There are a few counts of this clone. The chain has TRBV30 and TRBJ2-5, with D tentatively TRBD2 (5 bases). CDR1 and CDR2 (germline): GTSNPN, SVGIG (reference sequence). The CDR3 consists of 13 residues. Trimming removed 1 base from V and 6 bases from J, with 12 bases in between. DNA of the CDR3: TGTGCCTGGAGTGGGGTAGCGCGTAAGACCCAGTACTTC. Amino acid sequence: CAWSGVARKTQYF.

The genes are TRBV19 and TRBJ2-1, with a possible D match to TRBD1 (6 bases). V lost 5 bases, J lost 3 bases, and 11 bases lay in between. The CDR3 length is 14 residues. Germline CDR1 reads LNHDA; CDR2 reads SQIVND (reference sequence). The CDR3 here is CASSGGRIYNEQFF. The CDR3 nucleotides are TGTGCCAGTAGTGGGGGCCGGATCTACAATGAGCAGTTCTTC.

This sequence joins TRBV18 and TRBJ1-3; D perhaps matches TRBD1 (6 bases). The CDR3 is 14 residues long. V was clipped by 2 bases and J by 6 bases, with 11 bases between them. Germline CDR1 KGHSH, CDR2 LQKENI. CDR3 sequence: CASSPAGAENTIYF. The CDR3 DNA sequence: TGTGCCAGCTCACCAGCAGGGGCGGAAAACACCATATATTTT.

This chain connects TRBV5-1 to TRBJ2-2; TRBD1 matches at 8 bases. The ends lost 2 bases at V and 5 bases at J; junction bases unmatched: 5. CDR3 size: 15 residues. The germline V gene encodes CDR1 SGHRS and CDR2 YFSETQ. The CDR3 DNA is TGCGCCAGCAGCTTTGACAGGGGACGGACCGGGGAGCTGTTTTTT. Translation: CASSFDRGRTGELFF.

V and J are TRBV9 and TRBJ1-3; tentatively, D is TRBD1 (5 bases). This CDR3 is built from 15 residues. Germline CDR1 and CDR2: SGDLS and YYNGEE. The V end lost 4 bases, the J end lost 4 bases, and 15 bases lay between the germline ends. The CDR3 loop reads CASSNPRDYGNTIYF. Here the CDR3 DNA reads TGTGCCAGCAGCAACCCCAGGGATTACGGAAACACCATATATTTT.

This chain links TRBV7-3 with TRBJ2-3; D might be TRBD1 (6 bases). This CDR3 comprises 17 residues. V was trimmed by 1 base and J by 1 base, leaving 15 bases between them. CDR1 and CDR2 from the germline V gene are SGHTA and FQGTGA. CDR3 DNA sequence: TGTGCCAGCAGCTTAATTCATCGGACAGCCGGCACAGATACGCAGTATTTT. Residues: CASSLIHRTAGTDTQYF.

The chain couples TRBV10-3 to TRBJ2-3; unclear D gene. Per germline, CDR1 ENHRY and CDR2 SYGVKD. Trimming pared 3 bases from V and 0 bases from J, leaving 7 bases between. This CDR3 has 14 amino acids. The CDR3, as DNA: TGTGCCATCAGTGATTCGACTAGCACAGATACGCAGTATTTT. It codes for CAISDSTSTDTQYF.

This clone has ten or more counts. This chain connects TRBV4-3 to TRBJ2-4, with D tentatively TRBD1 (6 bases). The V gene's germline CDR1 is LGHNA and CDR2 YSLEER. CDR3 size: 16 residues. Trimming shortened V by 1 base and J by 8 bases, and 18 bases separated the two germline ends. Written as DNA, the CDR3 is TGCGCCAGCAGCCAAGTTCGACAGGACGCGCGTGACATTCAGTACTTC. This translates into CASSQVRQDARDIQYF.

This clone has a handful of counts. The sample holds other DNA sequences that translate to the same CDR3. This rearrangement joins TRBV7-9 to TRBJ1-2, with TRBD1 identical over 12 bases. V gave up 1 base and J gave up 3 bases; unmatched junction bases: 6. The CDR3 is 17 residues long. The germline gives CDR1 SEHNR, CDR2 FQNEAQ (reference sequence). The CDR3, as DNA: TGTGCCAGCAGCTTAGAAGGGACAGGGGGCGCGGACTATGGCTACACCTTC. Its protein is CASSLEGTGGADYGYTF.

The V gene is TRBV7-9, the J gene TRBJ1-1; perhaps TRBD1 as D (6 bases). Between the trimmed V and J ends, which lost 4 bases and 1 base, there was a span of 10 bases. The CDR3 totals 14 residues. CDR1 and CDR2 (germline): SEHNR, FQNEAQ (reference sequence). CDR3 protein: CASSSSQGNTEAFF. CDR3 nucleotides: TGTGCCAGCAGCTCATCACAGGGGAACACTGAAGCTTTCTTT.

Only a few counts were recorded for this clone. This chain joins TRBV29-1 and TRBJ2-7; D ambiguous. Per germline, CDR1 SQVTM and CDR2 ANQGSEA. The V end lost 7 bases, the J end lost 3 bases, and 16 bases lay between the germline ends. This CDR3 is built from 13 residues. CDR3 coding DNA: TGCAGCGCAATACGAATACCGGGCTACGAGCAGTACTTC. It translates to CSAIRIPGYEQYF.

This clone has ten or more counts. J is TRBJ2-1 and V is TRBV4-3; 9 bases line up with TRBD1. V was clipped by 4 bases and J by 9 bases; unmatched bases: 10. This CDR3 has 15 amino acids. Germline CDR1 is LGHNA and CDR2 is YSLEER. The CDR3 protein is CASSLQLRTGVEQFF. CDR3 nucleotides: TGCGCCAGCAGCCTACAACTCAGGACAGGGGTTGAGCAGTTCTTC.

This clone was found a few times. The CDR3 sequence: CASSPRTDNYGYTF. In DNA, the CDR3 is TGTGCCAGCAGCCCCCGGACAGACAACTATGGCTACACCTTC. The rearrangement links TRBV7-6 to TRBJ1-2, with D possibly matching TRBD1 (6 bases). V lost 5 bases and J lost 2, with 12 bases in between. The germline CDR1 and CDR2 sequences are SGHVS and FNYEAQ. There are 14 residues in the CDR3.

The chain has TRBV19 and TRBJ2-7, with TRBD1 matching 8 bases. CDR3 size: 15 residues. After removal of 5 bases from V and 2 bases from J, the junction contained 8 bases not matched to a gene. The germline gives CDR1 LNHDA, CDR2 SQIVND (reference sequence). CDR3 region: CASSSLDRGPYEQYF. CDR3 DNA sequence: TGTGCCAGTAGTTCACTTGACAGGGGCCCCTACGAGCAGTACTTC.